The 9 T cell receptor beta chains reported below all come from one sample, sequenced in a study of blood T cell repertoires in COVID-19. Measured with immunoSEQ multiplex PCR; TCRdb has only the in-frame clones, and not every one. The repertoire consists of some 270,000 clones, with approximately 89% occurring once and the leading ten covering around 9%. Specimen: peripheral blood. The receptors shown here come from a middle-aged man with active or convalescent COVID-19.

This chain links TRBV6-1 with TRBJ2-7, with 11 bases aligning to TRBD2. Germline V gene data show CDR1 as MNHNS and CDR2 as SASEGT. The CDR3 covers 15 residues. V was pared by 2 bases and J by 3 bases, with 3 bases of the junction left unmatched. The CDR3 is CASSEITSGGYEQYF. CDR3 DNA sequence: TGTGCCAGCAGTGAAATCACTAGCGGGGGCTACGAGCAGTACTTC.

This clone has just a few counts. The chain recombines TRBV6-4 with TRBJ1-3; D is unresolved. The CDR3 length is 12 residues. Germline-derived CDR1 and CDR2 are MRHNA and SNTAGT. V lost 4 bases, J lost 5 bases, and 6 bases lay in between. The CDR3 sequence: CASSVVRNTIYF. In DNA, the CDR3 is TGTGCCAGCAGTGTAGTAAGAAACACCATATATTTT.

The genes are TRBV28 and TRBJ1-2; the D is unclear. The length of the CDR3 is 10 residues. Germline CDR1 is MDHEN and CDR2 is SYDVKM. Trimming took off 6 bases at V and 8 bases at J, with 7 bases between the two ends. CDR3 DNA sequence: TGTGCCAGCAGGAGTACGGGCTACACCTTC. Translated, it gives CASRSTGYTF.

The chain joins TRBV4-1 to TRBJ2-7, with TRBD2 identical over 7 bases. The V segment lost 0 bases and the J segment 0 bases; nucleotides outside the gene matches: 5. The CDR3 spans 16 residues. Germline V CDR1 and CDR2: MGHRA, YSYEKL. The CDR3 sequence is CASSQEGLAVSYEQYF. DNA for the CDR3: TGCGCCAGCAGCCAAGAAGGCCTAGCGGTCTCCTACGAGCAGTACTTC.

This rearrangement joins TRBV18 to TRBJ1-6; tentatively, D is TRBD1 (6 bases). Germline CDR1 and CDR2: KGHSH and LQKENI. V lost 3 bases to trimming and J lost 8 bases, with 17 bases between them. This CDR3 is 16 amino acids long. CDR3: CASSPQEAPGDSPLHF. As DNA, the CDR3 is TGTGCCAGCTCACCCCAGGAGGCCCCAGGGGATTCACCCCTCCACTTT.

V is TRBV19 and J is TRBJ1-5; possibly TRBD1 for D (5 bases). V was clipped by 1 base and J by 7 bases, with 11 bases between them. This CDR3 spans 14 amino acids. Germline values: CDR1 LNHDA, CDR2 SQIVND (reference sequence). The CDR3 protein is CASSIVRGGQPQHF. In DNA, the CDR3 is TGTGCCAGTAGTATAGTAAGGGGTGGACAGCCCCAGCATTTT.

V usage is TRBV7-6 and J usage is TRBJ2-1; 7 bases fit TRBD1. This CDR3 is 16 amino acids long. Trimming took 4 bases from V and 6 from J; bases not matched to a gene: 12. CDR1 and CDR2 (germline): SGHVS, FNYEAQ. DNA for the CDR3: TGTGCCAGCAGCTCTCTGACAGGGAACTTAGGCAATGAGCAGTTCTTC. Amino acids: CASSSLTGNLGNEQFF.

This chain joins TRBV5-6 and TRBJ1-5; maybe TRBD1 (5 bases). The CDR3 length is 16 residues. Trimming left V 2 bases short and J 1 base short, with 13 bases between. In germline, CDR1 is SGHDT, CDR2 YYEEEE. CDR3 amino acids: CASSLGQTRSNQPQHF. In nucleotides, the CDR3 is TGTGCCAGCAGCTTAGGACAAACCCGAAGCAATCAGCCCCAGCATTTT. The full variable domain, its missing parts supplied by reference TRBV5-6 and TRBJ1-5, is DAGVTQSPTHLIKTRGQQVTLRCSPKSGHDTVSWYQQALGQGPQFIFQYYEEEERQRGNFPDRFSGHQFPNYSSELNVNALLLGDSALYLCASSLGQTRSNQPQHFGDGTRLSIL.

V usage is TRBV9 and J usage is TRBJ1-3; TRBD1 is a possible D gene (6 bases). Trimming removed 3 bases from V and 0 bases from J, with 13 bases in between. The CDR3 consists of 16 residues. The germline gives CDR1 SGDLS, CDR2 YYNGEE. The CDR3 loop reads CASSAGHLSSGNTIYF. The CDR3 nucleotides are TGTGCCAGCAGCGCGGGACACCTTAGCTCTGGAAACACCATATATTTT.